The 5 T cell receptor beta chains listed next were all sequenced from one sample in a study of T cell responses to AZD1222 COVID-19 vaccine. The assay was immunoSEQ multiplex PCR, and TCRdb's table has in-frame clones only and misses some. The sample has 85,000 or so clones, under 95% seen once. The sample consisted of peripheral blood, taken 28 days after the second AZD1222 dose. These receptors all stem from an adult who received the AZD1222 COVID-19 vaccine.

The rearrangement joins TRBV6-5 to TRBJ1-2; D might be TRBD1 (6 bases). V lost 7 bases and J lost 3, with 18 bases in between. Per germline, CDR1 MNHEY and CDR2 SVGAGI. This CDR3 is 15 amino acids long. CDR3 protein: CASKRRGATDYGYTF. CDR3 nucleotides: TGTGCCAGCAAAAGACGGGGGGCCACGGACTATGGCTACACCTTC.

This clone was observed once. The chain recombines TRBV28 with TRBJ2-7; 15 bases align to TRBD2. The CDR3 spans 14 residues. V shed 6 bases, J shed 6 bases, and the junction held 3 bases outside the gene matches. Germline CDR1 reads MDHEN; CDR2 reads SYDVKM. In nucleotides, the CDR3 is TGTGCCAGCAGGGGGACTAGCGGGAGGTTCGAGCAGTACTTC. Protein sequence: CASRGTSGRFEQYF.

The chain has TRBV3-1 (or the pseudogene TRBV3-2) and TRBJ1-2, with D perhaps matching TRBD1 (6 bases). V shed 0 bases and J shed 7 bases, with 15 bases lying between them. The germline gives CDR1 LGHDT, CDR2 YNNKEL (reference sequence). The CDR3 is made up of 15 amino acids. The CDR3, as DNA: TGTGCCAGCAGCCAAGATGTCGGGGGCTTATCTGGCTACACCTTC. It translates to CASSQDVGGLSGYTF.

The genes are TRBV12-3 or TRBV12-4 and TRBJ1-2, with unresolved D. Trimming shortened V by 3 bases and J by 6 bases, and 5 bases separated the two germline ends. This CDR3 has 11 residues. The CDR3 loop is CASSFGDGYTF. The CDR3 DNA reads as TGTGCCAGCAGTTTTGGGGATGGCTACACCTTC.

The J gene is TRBJ2-6, the V gene TRBV27, with D hard to call. From germline, CDR1 is MNHEY and CDR2 SMNVEV (reference sequence). There are 13 residues in the CDR3. V lost 0 bases, J lost 3 bases, and 0 bases lay in between. CDR3 in DNA: TGTGCCAGCAGTTTATCTGGGGCCAACGTCCTGACTTTC. Its protein is CASSLSGANVLTF.